This TCR beta chain stems from a study of identical twins. Findings and caveats of the study: Out-of-frame alpha sequences common to twins exhibited a surplus of low generation probability. Whereas memory repertoires showed no such difference, abundant cord blood beta clonotypes carried fewer insertions. Models, which agreed with sharing between unrelated individuals, nonetheless underestimated the out-of-frame TCR alpha sharing seen in monozygotic twins. Invariant cells of the MAIT and iNKT types might have partly distorted the zero-insertion analyses.

TCRdb re-called the 5' RACE reads through MiXCR, storing one row per CDR3 protein. The table shows 350,000 to 400,000 distinct CDR3 sequences, with around 9.7% occurring only once. Trimming stripped 4 bases from V and 5 bases from J, with 12 bases between. Looked up from germline, CDR1 is LGHDT and CDR2 is YNNKEL (reference sequence). This CDR3 region has 14 residues. Comments on this clonotype: Its antigen remains unidentified.

The sequence was obtained from a woman aged 45-60 years in good health. The chain couples TRBV3-1 to TRBJ2-1; D remains unclear. Material: naive T cells sorted from blood. CDR3 sequence reads: CASSPRLVDNEQFF. In DNA form, the CDR3 reads TGTGCCAGCAGCCCCAGGTTGGTGGACAATGAGCAGTTCTTC.